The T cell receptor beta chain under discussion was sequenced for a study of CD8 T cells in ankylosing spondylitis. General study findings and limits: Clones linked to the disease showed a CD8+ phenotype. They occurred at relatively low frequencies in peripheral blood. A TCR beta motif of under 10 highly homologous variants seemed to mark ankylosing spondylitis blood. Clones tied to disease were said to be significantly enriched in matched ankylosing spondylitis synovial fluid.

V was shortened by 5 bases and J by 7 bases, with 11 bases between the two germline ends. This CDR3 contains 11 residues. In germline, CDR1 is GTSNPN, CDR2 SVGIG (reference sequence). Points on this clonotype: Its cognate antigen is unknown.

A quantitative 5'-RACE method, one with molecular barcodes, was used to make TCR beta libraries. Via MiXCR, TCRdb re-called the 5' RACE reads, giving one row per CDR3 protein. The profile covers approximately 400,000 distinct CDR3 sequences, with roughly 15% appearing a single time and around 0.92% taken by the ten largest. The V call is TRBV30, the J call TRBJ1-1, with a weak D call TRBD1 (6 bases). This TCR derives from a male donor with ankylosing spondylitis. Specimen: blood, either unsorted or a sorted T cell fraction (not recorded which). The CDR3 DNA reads TGTGCCTGGCTGAGGACAGTTGAAGCTTTCTTT. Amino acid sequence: CAWLRTVEAFF.